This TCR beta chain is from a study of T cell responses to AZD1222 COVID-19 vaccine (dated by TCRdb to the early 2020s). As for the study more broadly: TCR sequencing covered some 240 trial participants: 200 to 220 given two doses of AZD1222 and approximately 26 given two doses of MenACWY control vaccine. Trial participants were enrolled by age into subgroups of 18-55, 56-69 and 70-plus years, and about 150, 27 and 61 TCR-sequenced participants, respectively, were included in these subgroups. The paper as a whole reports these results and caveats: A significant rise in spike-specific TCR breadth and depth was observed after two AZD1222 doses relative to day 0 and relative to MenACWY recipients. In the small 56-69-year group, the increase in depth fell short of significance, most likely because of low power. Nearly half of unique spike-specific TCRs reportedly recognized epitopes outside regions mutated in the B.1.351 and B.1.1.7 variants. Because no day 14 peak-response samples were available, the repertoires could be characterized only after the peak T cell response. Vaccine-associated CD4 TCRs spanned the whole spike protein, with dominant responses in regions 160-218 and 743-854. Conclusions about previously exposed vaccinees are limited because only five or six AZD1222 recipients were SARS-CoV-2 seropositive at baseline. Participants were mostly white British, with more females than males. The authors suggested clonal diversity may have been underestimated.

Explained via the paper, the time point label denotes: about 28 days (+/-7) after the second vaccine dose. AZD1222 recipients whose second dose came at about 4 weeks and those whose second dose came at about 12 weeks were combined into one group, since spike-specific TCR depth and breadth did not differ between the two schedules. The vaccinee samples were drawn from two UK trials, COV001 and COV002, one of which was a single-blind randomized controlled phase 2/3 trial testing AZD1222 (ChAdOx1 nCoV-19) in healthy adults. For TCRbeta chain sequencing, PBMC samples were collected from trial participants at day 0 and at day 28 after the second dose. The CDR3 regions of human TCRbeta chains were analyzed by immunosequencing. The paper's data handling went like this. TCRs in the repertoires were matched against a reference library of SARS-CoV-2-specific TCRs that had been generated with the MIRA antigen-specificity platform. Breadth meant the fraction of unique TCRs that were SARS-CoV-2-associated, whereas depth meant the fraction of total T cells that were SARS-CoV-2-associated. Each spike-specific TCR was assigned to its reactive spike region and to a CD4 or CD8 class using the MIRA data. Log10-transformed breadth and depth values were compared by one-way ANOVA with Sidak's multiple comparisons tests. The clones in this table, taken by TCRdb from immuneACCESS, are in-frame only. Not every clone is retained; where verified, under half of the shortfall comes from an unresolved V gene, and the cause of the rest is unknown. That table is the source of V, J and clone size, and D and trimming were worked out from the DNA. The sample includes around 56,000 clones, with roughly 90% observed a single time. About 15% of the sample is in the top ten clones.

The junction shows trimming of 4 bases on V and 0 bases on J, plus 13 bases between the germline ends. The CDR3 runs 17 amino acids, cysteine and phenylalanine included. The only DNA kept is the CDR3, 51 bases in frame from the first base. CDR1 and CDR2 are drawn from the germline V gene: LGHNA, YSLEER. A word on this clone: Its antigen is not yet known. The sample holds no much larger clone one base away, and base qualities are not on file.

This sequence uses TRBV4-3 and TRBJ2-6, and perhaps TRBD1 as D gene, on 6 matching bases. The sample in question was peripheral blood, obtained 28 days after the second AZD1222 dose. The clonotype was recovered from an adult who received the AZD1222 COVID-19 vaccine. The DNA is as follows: TGCGCCAGCAGCCCAGAGACAGGTTACTCTGGGGCCAACGTCCTGACTTTC. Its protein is CASSPETGYSGANVLTF.